Listed below are T cell receptor beta chains from one sample, sequenced in a study of PD-1 blockade in classical Hodgkin lymphoma. Profiled with immunoSEQ multiplex PCR; TCRdb holds only in-frame clones, not every one. In the table there are about 50,000 clones, about 76% of which are singletons. The sequencing here drew on peripheral blood mononuclear cells (PBMCs), taken before the fourth cycle of nivolumab. The receptors shown here come from a human donor with classical Hodgkin lymphoma. The CDR3 runs from the conserved cysteine through the conserved F or W. Fields, in order: V gene, J gene, CDR3 protein.

V: TRBV6-1
J: TRBJ2-5
CDR3: CASSETAGAQETQYF

V: TRBV7-2
J: TRBJ2-3
CDR3: CASSLRVGTQYF

V: TRBV7-9
J: TRBJ1-1
CDR3: CASSKQGTNAEAFF

V: TRBV5-6
J: TRBJ2-5
CDR3: CASSLSEGLAVQETQYF

V: TRBV6-5
J: TRBJ2-7
CDR3: CASWSGRSGEQYF

V: TRBV6-5
J: TRBJ2-7
CDR3: CASSRTGAYEQYF

V: TRBV11-2
J: TRBJ2-1
CDR3: CASSLGLAGENEQFF

V: TRBV15
J: TRBJ2-1
CDR3: CATSRDPAASIEQFF

V: TRBV7-2
J: TRBJ1-6
CDR3: CASTDRGHYNSPLHF

V: TRBV19
J: TRBJ1-2
CDR3: CASSMTGINYGYTF

V: TRBV15
J: TRBJ2-2
CDR3: CATSRGKGVGHGELFF

V: TRBV18
J: TRBJ2-1
CDR3: CASSPGAFYNEQFF

V: TRBV6-1
J: TRBJ2-7
CDR3: CASSWTSGSYEQYF

V: TRBV6-1
J: TRBJ2-7
CDR3: CASSDSGRASHEQYF

V: TRBV5-1
J: TRBJ2-3
CDR3: CASTPSTGWDTQYF